Listed here is a single TCR beta chain. The record originates from a study of cytomegalovirus exposure and HLA in healthy donors. The CDR3 sequence is 14 residues long. Germline CDR1 reads SGHRS; CDR2 reads YFSETQ. Trimming cost V 6 bases and J 3 bases, with 16 bases left between them. While unrecorded immune exposures were likely, the donors were nominally healthy when sampled. This PCR relied on a set of 60 Vbeta primers and 13 Jbeta primers. The method was immunoSEQ multiplex PCR; TCRdb's version includes in-frame clones alone and lacks a portion of them. The sample has roughly 160,000 clones, around 84% seen once.

The clonotype originates from a boy between 2 and 10 years old in good health and CMV-seronegative. The chain combines TRBV5-1 with TRBJ2-7, with D tentatively TRBD2 (5 bases). The sample taken for sequencing was PBMCs. This CDR3 is CASTTGPGYYEQYF. The CDR3 DNA follows: TGCGCCAGCACCACGGGCCCGGGGTACTACGAGCAGTACTTC.